The T cell receptor (beta chain) described here comes from a study of cytomegalovirus exposure and HLA in healthy donors. Overall study context: Of all 380 or so donors who were genotyped, roughly 85% belonged to the Caucasian-associated ancestry cluster.

Study findings and constraints: A later look showed TCR association rates differing by HLA locus, highest for DRB1 and lowest for HLA-C. Researchers reported in a later analysis that common viral pathogens appeared linked to several top clusters.

The PCR made use of 60 Vbeta and 13 Jbeta primers. Profiling relied on immunoSEQ multiplex PCR, and the TCRdb table lists in-frame clones only, not all of them. The repertoire includes about 190,000 clones, 60% to 80% of them detected once, and approximately 2.8% sits in the top ten. As regards this clone: Antigen: not known.

This CDR3 is built from 12 residues. The germline V and J ends were trimmed by 6 bases and 3 bases, with 8 bases remaining between them. The germline V gene encodes CDR1 MNHNS and CDR2 SASEGT. This receptor was identified in a woman in her 30s in good health and CMV-seropositive. Sequencing was performed on PBMCs. V usage is TRBV6-1 and J usage is TRBJ1-2; D might be TRBD1 (6 bases). The CDR3 region is CASRWTDYGYTF. The DNA for the CDR3 is TGTGCCAGCAGGTGGACAGACTATGGCTACACCTTC.